A single sample gave rise to the 5 T cell receptor beta chains below, sequenced in a study of blood T cells in healthy people across ages. PCR was performed a second time for about 7 to 11 cycles using a sample-barcoded 5' primer and a J-beta primer mix. MiXCR, applied by TCRdb to the 5' RACE reads, yields one record per CDR3 protein. Of roughly 1,800,000 distinct CDR3 sequences listed, around 48% are singletons. The specimen was blood. These receptor sequences come from a woman between 40 and 50 years old in good health.

The J gene is TRBJ1-2, the V gene TRBV2; D might be TRBD1 (5 bases). Germline-derived CDR1 and CDR2 are SNHLY and FYNNEI. The V and J ends lost 8 bases and 6 bases respectively, with 16 bases between them. The CDR3 runs to 13 residues. CDR3 in DNA: TGTGCCAGCCTCAGCGGCCAGGGACATGGCTACACCTTC. Its protein product is CASLSGQGHGYTF. Filled out from reference TRBV2 and TRBJ1-2, the complete variable domain reads EPEVTQTPSHQVTQMGQEVILRCVPISNHLYFYWYRQILGQKVEFLVSFYNNEISEKSEIFDDQFSVERPDGSNFTLKIRSTKLEDSAMYFCASLSGQGHGYTFGSGTRLTVV.

The rearrangement joins TRBV5-1 to TRBJ2-5, with a weak D call TRBD1 (6 bases). Germline lookup yields CDR1 SGHRS and CDR2 YFSETQ. The germline V and J ends were trimmed by 4 bases and 2 bases, with 18 bases remaining between them. The CDR3 contains 16 residues. CDR3 residues: CASSIAAGTTQETQYF. The CDR3 DNA reads TGCGCCAGCAGCATAGCAGCCGGGACAACTCAAGAGACCCAGTACTTC.

V is TRBV28 and J is TRBJ2-7; TRBD1 aligns across 7 bases. This CDR3 has 13 residues. J was trimmed by 1 base and V by 10 bases; bases with no gene match: 7. CDR1 MDHEN and CDR2 SYDVKM come from the germline V gene. CDR3 in DNA: TGTGCCATTACACAGGGGCGGTCCTACGAGCAGTACTTC. Encoded protein: CAITQGRSYEQYF. Full variable domain (missing parts from reference TRBV28 and TRBJ2-7): DVKVTQSSRYLVKRTGEKVFLECVQDMDHENMFWYRQDPGLGLRLIYFSYDVKMKEKGDIPEGYSVSREKKERFSLILESASTNQTSMYLCAITQGRSYEQYFGPGTRLTVT.

The rearrangement links TRBV6-6 to TRBJ1-1, with 7 bases fitting TRBD1. Germline-derived CDR1 and CDR2 are MNHNY and SVGAGI (reference sequence). CDR3 length: 15 amino acids. V shed 5 bases, J shed 4 bases, and the junction held 10 bases outside the gene matches. This CDR3 reads CASSPQGGLGTEAFF. The CDR3 DNA follows: TGTGCCAGCAGTCCCCAGGGGGGACTGGGCACTGAAGCTTTCTTT.

The chain joins TRBV10-3 to TRBJ2-7; tentative D call: TRBD2 (6 bases). Germline V gene sequence: CDR1 ENHRY, CDR2 SYGVKD. This CDR3 region has 13 residues. V was shortened by 7 bases and J by 3 bases, with 13 bases between the two germline ends. CDR3 region: CAINPGVGYEQYF. The DNA of the CDR3 is TGTGCCATCAACCCGGGGGTAGGCTACGAGCAGTACTTC.